These 17 T cell receptor beta chains were sequenced from one sample in a study of CD8 T cells in Susac syndrome. Random hexamers served to reverse transcribe roughly 0.5 to 1 ug RNA. Each CDR3 protein is one row after TCRdb ran MiXCR on the immunoSEQ multiplex PCR reads. The sample has approximately 140,000 distinct CDR3 sequences, roughly 95% seen once. Sequencing used CD4+ T cells from PBMCs. The receptors here all came from a human donor with multiple sclerosis.

This clonotype was seen a single time. This chain links TRBV29-1 with TRBJ2-5, with D maybe TRBD1 (6 bases). CDR1 and CDR2 (germline): SQVTM, ANQGSEA. This CDR3 region has 13 residues. The V gene lost 6 bases and the J gene lost 2 bases, with 13 bases spanning the gap. This CDR3 reads CSVAWDKQETQYF. CDR3 DNA sequence: TGCAGCGTCGCCTGGGACAAACAAGAGACCCAGTACTTC.

This clonotype has just one count. V gene TRBV10-3 combines with J gene TRBJ1-1; D remains unclear. Trimming removed 4 bases from V and 1 base from J, with 7 bases in between. The CDR3 is made up of 13 amino acids. CDR1 and CDR2 (germline): ENHRY, SYGVKD. CDR3 region: CAISVKGNTEAFF. The CDR3 bases are TGTGCCATCAGTGTTAAGGGGAACACTGAAGCTTTCTTT.

V and J are TRBV7-2 and TRBJ2-2; possibly TRBD1 for D (5 bases). Trimming stripped 1 base from V and 0 bases from J, with 9 bases between. The V gene's germline CDR1 is SGHTA and CDR2 FQGNSA. The CDR3 has 16 amino acids. CDR3 DNA: TGTGCCAGCAGCTTAGGACAGTTCGCGAACACCGGGGAGCTGTTTTTT. This gives the protein CASSLGQFANTGELFF.

This clonotype was counted between two and nine times. The chain is built from TRBV20-1 and TRBJ2-2, with 8 bases matching TRBD2. Germline-derived CDR1 and CDR2 are DFQATT and SNEGSKA (reference sequence). V dropped 3 bases and J dropped 0; count of bases not matched to a gene: 3. The CDR3 is made up of 15 amino acids. CDR3 nucleotide sequence: TGCAGTGCTAGGTTAGCGGGAACGAACACCGGGGAGCTGTTTTTT. Translating it yields CSARLAGTNTGELFF.

The V gene is TRBV29-1, the J gene TRBJ2-5; D is unresolved. Trimming cost V 3 bases and J 5 bases, with 7 bases left between them. From germline, CDR1 is SQVTM and CDR2 ANQGSEA. The CDR3 extends over 11 amino acids. In DNA, the CDR3 is TGCAGCGTTGATAGTACGGAGACCCAGTACTTC. Protein: CSVDSTETQYF.

CDR3 region: CASSYLSGGASSEQYF. The CDR3 region has the DNA TGTGCCAGCAGTTACCTTAGCGGGGGGGCTAGTTCCGAGCAGTACTTC. The gene calls are TRBV6-5 and TRBJ2-7, with 11 bases matching TRBD2. J lost 6 bases, V lost 2 bases, and 9 bases had no gene match. This CDR3 is built from 16 residues. Per germline, CDR1 MNHEY and CDR2 SVGAGI.

The CDR3 DNA sequence: TGCAGTGCCACATCTCCGGGACAGGGGAGAGGAGAGACCCAGTACTTC. It specifies CSATSPGQGRGETQYF. This rearrangement joins TRBV20-1 to TRBJ2-5; 10 bases map to TRBD1. The germline gives CDR1 DFQATT, CDR2 SNEGSKA (reference sequence). V trimming: 6 bases; J trimming: 4 bases; junction bases outside the gene matches: 14. The CDR3 loop spans 16 amino acids.

This clonotype was found once. The CDR3 region is CAWRPGPLNTEAFF. In DNA, the CDR3 is TGTGCCTGGAGACCGGGACCGTTAAACACTGAAGCTTTCTTT. The chain carries TRBV30 and TRBJ1-1, with D perhaps matching TRBD1 (5 bases). V gave up 3 bases and J gave up 2 bases, with 13 bases separating them. Germline-derived CDR1 and CDR2 are GTSNPN and SVGIG (reference sequence). CDR3 length: 14 amino acids.

The J gene is TRBJ2-3, the V gene TRBV20-1; the match to TRBD2 covers 14 bases. The germline V gene encodes CDR1 DFQATT and CDR2 SNEGSKA (reference sequence). CDR3 size: 18 residues. The V and J ends lost 5 bases and 2 bases, in that order; junction bases with no gene match: 12. The CDR3 protein is CSAPRTSGGPIVTDTQYF. As DNA, the CDR3 is TGCAGTGCTCCAAGGACTAGCGGGGGGCCGATCGTCACAGATACGCAGTATTTT.

The rearrangement uses TRBV20-1 and TRBJ2-3; tentative D call: TRBD1 (6 bases). V was cut by 3 bases and J by 5 bases, with 12 bases left in between. Per germline, CDR1 DFQATT and CDR2 SNEGSKA (reference sequence). This CDR3 contains 13 residues. The CDR3 nucleotides read TGCAGTGCTAGTCGTCCAGGGGTAGATACGCAGTATTTT. Translating gives CSASRPGVDTQYF.

J is TRBJ1-4 and V is TRBV20-1; 9 bases map to TRBD1. The CDR3 contains 13 residues. V shed 3 bases and J 6 bases; nucleotides not matched to a gene: 2. Germline V gives CDR1 DFQATT, CDR2 SNEGSKA (reference sequence). The DNA of the CDR3 is TGCAGTGCTAGGAGGGACAGGGATGAAAAACTGTTTTTT. As protein: CSARRDRDEKLFF.

CDR3 nucleotides: TGTGCCAGCAGTCCCCACACTAGCGGGGGTTACAATGAGCAGTTCTTC. This codes for CASSPHTSGGYNEQFF. V usage is TRBV27 and J usage is TRBJ2-1; 11 nucleotides agree with TRBD2. Germline trimming cut 5 bases from V and 4 bases from J; bases unmatched to any gene: 7. The germline gives CDR1 MNHEY, CDR2 SMNVEV (reference sequence). The CDR3 runs to 16 residues.

The rearrangement joins TRBV20-1 to TRBJ1-6; maybe TRBD1 (6 bases). Germline values: CDR1 DFQATT, CDR2 SNEGSKA (reference sequence). Trimming removed 5 bases from V and 7 bases from J, with 12 bases in between. This CDR3 is 13 amino acids long. The CDR3 DNA reads as TGCAGTGCTGGCCGGGACATCAATTCACCCCTCCACTTT. This sequence encodes CSAGRDINSPLHF.

V gene TRBV12-3 or TRBV12-4 combines with J gene TRBJ1-1; D call uncertain. Trimming cost V 7 bases and J 1 base, with 10 bases left between them. This CDR3 comprises 13 residues. CDR3 sequence: CASNTLGNTEAFF. The DNA of the CDR3 is TGTGCCAGCAATACACTGGGGAACACTGAAGCTTTCTTT.

The gene calls are TRBV12-3 or TRBV12-4 and TRBJ1-6; D may be TRBD1 (5 bases). V was cut by 5 bases and J by 9 bases, with 11 bases left in between. The CDR3 runs 13 residues. In nucleotides, the CDR3 is TGTGCCAGCAGTCCGAGTGGGGGTTCACCCCTCCACTTT. The encoded protein is CASSPSGGSPLHF.

This chain uses TRBV15 with TRBJ2-1, with D possibly being TRBD2 (5 bases). The CDR3 spans 12 residues. CDR1 is LNHNV, CDR2 YYDKDF, per germline (reference sequence). V lost 0 bases to trimming and J lost 10 bases, with 7 bases between them. The CDR3 protein is CATSRDRGEQFF. The CDR3 bases are TGTGCCACCAGCAGAGATCGAGGGGAGCAGTTCTTC.

This chain connects TRBV4-3 to TRBJ1-6; TRBD1 is a possible D gene (6 bases). The ends were cut back, 1 base at V and 8 bases at J, with 12 bases in the middle. The CDR3 totals 15 residues. The germline V gene encodes CDR1 LGHNA and CDR2 YSLEER. The CDR3 DNA reads as TGCGCCAGCAGCCAAGTGGCCAGGGGAGATTCACCCCTCCACTTT. Translated: CASSQVARGDSPLHF.